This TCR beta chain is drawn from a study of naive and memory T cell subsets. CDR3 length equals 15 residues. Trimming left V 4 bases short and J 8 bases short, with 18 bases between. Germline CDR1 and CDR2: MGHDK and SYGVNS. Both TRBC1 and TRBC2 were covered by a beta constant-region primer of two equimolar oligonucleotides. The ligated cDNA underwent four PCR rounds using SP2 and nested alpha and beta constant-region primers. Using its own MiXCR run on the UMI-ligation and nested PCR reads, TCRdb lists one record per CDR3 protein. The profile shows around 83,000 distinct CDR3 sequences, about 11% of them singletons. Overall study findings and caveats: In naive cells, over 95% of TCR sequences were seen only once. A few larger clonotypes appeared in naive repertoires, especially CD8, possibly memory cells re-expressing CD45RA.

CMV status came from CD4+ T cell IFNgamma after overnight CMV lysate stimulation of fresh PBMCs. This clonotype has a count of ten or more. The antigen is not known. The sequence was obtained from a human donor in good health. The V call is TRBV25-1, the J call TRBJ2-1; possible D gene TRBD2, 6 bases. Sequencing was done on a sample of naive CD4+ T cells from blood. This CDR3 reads CASSARLGSVDEQFF. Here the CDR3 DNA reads TGTGCCAGCAGTGCCCGACTAGGATCGGTTGATGAGCAGTTCTTC.